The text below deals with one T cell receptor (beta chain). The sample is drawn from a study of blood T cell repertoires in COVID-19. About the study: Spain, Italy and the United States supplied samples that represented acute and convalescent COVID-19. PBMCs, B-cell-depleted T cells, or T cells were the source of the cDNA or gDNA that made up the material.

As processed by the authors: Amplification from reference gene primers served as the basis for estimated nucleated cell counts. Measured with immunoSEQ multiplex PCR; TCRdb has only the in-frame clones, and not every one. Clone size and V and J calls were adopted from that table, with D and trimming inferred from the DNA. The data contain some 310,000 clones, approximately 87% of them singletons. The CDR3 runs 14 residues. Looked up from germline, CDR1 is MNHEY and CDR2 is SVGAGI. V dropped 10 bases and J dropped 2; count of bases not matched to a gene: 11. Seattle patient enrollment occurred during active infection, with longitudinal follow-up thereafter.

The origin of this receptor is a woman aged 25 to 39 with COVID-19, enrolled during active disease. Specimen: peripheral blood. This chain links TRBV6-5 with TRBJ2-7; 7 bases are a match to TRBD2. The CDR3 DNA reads TGTGCCACCCGAGTCGAGGGAGGGCCCTACGAGCAGTACTTC. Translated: CATRVEGGPYEQYF.